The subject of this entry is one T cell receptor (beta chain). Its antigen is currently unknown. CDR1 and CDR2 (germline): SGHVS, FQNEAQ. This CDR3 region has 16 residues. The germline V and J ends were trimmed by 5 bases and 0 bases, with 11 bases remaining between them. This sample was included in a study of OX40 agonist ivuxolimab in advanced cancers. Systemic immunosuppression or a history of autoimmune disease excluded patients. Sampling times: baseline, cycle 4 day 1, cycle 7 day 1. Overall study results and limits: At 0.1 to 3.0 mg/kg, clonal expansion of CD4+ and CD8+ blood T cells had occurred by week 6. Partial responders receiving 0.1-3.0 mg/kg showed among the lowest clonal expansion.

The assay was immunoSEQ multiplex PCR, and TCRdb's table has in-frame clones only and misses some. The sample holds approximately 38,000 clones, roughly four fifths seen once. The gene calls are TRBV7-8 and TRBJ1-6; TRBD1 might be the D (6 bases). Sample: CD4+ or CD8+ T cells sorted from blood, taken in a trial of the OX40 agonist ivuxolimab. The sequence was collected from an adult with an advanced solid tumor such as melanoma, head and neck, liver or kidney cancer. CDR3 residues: CASSTGQPSYNSPLHF. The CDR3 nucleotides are TGTGCCAGCAGCACAGGACAGCCCTCCTATAATTCACCCCTCCACTTT.